This TCR beta chain was found in a study of blood T cell repertoires in COVID-19. The overall study: The analysed material was cDNA or gDNA that came from T cells, B-cell-depleted T cells, or PBMCs.

In regard to this clone: Compared with germline, one end of the junction differs, possibly owing to a read error.

TCRdb keeps only in-frame clones here, not all; method: immunoSEQ multiplex PCR. The sample shows fewer than 70,000 clones, less than 90% of them seen only once. Sequenced sample: peripheral blood. This TCR came from a man aged 80 or over with acute or convalescent COVID-19.

CDR3 in DNA: TGTGCCAGTAGTTCCTCGCGGCGAAACACCATATATTTT. Encoded protein: CASSSSRRNTIYF. The rearrangement links TRBV28 to TRBJ1-3; D is unclear. The CDR3 runs to 13 residues. CDR1 is MDHEN and CDR2 is SYDVKM in the germline V gene.